These 28 T cell receptor beta chains were all obtained from the same sample, sequenced in a study of metastatic and nonmetastatic thyroid tumors. MiXCR re-clonotyped the PCR reads for TCRdb. The sample includes approximately 40,000 clones, about half seen only once; the top ten take around a quarter. Nobody among the patients had been given any treatment before thyroid surgery. Material for sequencing was tumor tissue. The receptors derive from a male donor with papillary thyroid cancer or a benign thyroid nodule (not recorded which). Some clones in this sample may be carry-over from other donors' samples.

The chain is built from TRBV20-1 and TRBJ1-1; D unresolved. V lost 2 bases, J lost 4 bases, and 11 bases lay in between. Looked up from germline, CDR1 is DFQATT and CDR2 is SNEGSKA (reference sequence). This CDR3 region has 13 residues. The CDR3 region has the DNA TGCAGTGCTAGAAATAGGGCCACCACTGAAGCTTTCTTT. This encodes CSARNRATTEAFF.

V gene TRBV25-1 combines with J gene TRBJ2-7, with 7 bases fitting TRBD2. Germline V CDR1 and CDR2: MGHDK, SYGVNS. The CDR3 is made up of 16 amino acids. Germline trimming cut 7 bases from V and 1 base from J; bases unmatched to any gene: 13. The CDR3 DNA reads as TGTGCCAGCACCGGGCGGGGGTCAGGGCCTTCCTACGAGCAGTACTTC. It translates to CASTGRGSGPSYEQYF.

The genes are TRBV20-1 and TRBJ2-1; 10 bases match TRBD2. Germline V gives CDR1 DFQATT, CDR2 SNEGSKA (reference sequence). The CDR3 covers 13 residues. With 6 bases clipped from V and 7 bases from J, the junction kept 6 bases outside the gene matches. The CDR3 region is CSAGRTSGNEQFF. CDR3 in DNA: TGCAGTGCCGGCCGGACTAGCGGAAATGAGCAGTTCTTC.

The chain combines TRBV9 with TRBJ2-3; D possibly corresponds to TRBD2 (6 bases). CDR1 and CDR2 from the germline V gene are SGDLS and YYNGEE. The V end lost 5 bases, the J end lost 0 bases, and 19 bases lay between the germline ends. This CDR3 region has 17 residues. The CDR3 nucleotides read TGTGCCAGCAGTCCCAGTAGCGGAGACCCTAGCACAGATACGCAGTATTTT. Translation gives CASSPSSGDPSTDTQYF.

This chain joins TRBV5-1 and TRBJ2-3; no reliable D call. V was cut by 4 bases and J by 9 bases, with 15 bases left in between. From germline, CDR1 is SGHRS and CDR2 YFSETQ. CDR3 size: 13 residues. CDR3 DNA: TGCGCCAGCAGCCCACCCGGGTTTGACACGCAGTATTTT. Amino acids: CASSPPGFDTQYF. Together with reference TRBV5-1 and TRBJ2-3, the CDR3 gives the full variable domain: KAGVTQTPRYLIKTRGQQVTLSCSPISGHRSVSWYQQTPGQGLQFLFEYFSETQRNKGNFPGRFSGRQFSNSRSEMNVSTLELGDSALYLCASSPPGFDTQYFGPGTRLTVL.

This chain links TRBV20-1 with TRBJ1-1, with no clear D. The CDR3 covers 15 residues. Germline CDR1 is DFQATT and CDR2 is SNEGSKA (reference sequence). Trimming took off 4 bases at V and 0 bases at J, with 15 bases between the two ends. The CDR3 protein is CSATDTTRLNTEAFF. The CDR3 DNA reads as TGCAGTGCTACCGATACCACGAGACTGAACACTGAAGCTTTCTTT.

The V and J genes are TRBV6-4 and TRBJ2-7; the D gene is possibly TRBD1 (6 bases). Trimming removed 6 bases from V and 3 bases from J, with 21 bases in between. CDR1 is MRHNA and CDR2 is SNTAGT in the germline V gene. The CDR3 is 16 amino acids. CDR3 sequence (DNA): TGTGCCAGCAGGGATCCTGGGACACCGCCTGTCTACGAGCAGTACTTC. Amino acids: CASRDPGTPPVYEQYF.

CDR3 sequence (DNA): TGCGCCAGCAGCCTCACAAGCACAGATACGCAGTATTTT. Amino acids: CASSLTSTDTQYF. The V and J genes are TRBV5-1 and TRBJ2-3; no clear D gene. V lost 4 bases, J lost 0 bases, and 6 bases lay in between. The CDR3 runs 13 residues. CDR1 SGHRS and CDR2 YFSETQ come from the germline V gene.

The CDR3 region is CASSSDGVGELFF. For the CDR3, the DNA is TGCGCCAGCAGCTCGGACGGGGTCGGGGAGCTGTTTTTT. The chain carries TRBV5-1 and TRBJ2-2; maybe TRBD2 (5 bases). V was cut by 3 bases and J by 7 bases, with 10 bases left in between. The CDR3 contains 13 residues. The germline V gene encodes CDR1 SGHRS and CDR2 YFSETQ.

This clone was found a few times. The rearrangement links TRBV10-3 to TRBJ1-2; perhaps TRBD1 as D (6 bases). Trimming took 3 bases from V and 4 from J, leaving 12 bases between them. CDR1 is ENHRY, CDR2 SYGVKD, per germline. CDR3 length equals 14 residues. This CDR3 reads CAISDFTGTYGYTF. The CDR3 nucleotides read TGTGCCATCAGTGACTTTACAGGGACCTATGGCTACACCTTC.

V and J are TRBV4-2 and TRBJ2-1; 10 bases fit TRBD2. Germline CDR1 reads LGHNA; CDR2 reads YNFKEQ. The CDR3 is made up of 16 amino acids. J lost 8 bases, V lost 0 bases, and 7 bases had no gene match. As DNA, the CDR3 is TGTGCCAGCAGCCAAGATTCAGCTAGCGGGAGCTATGAGCAGTTCTTC. Its protein product is CASSQDSASGSYEQFF.

The chain links TRBV9 to TRBJ2-3; D remains ambiguous. CDR1 SGDLS and CDR2 YYNGEE come from the germline V gene. V lost 4 bases and J 2 bases, leaving 5 bases between the germline ends. The CDR3 has 12 residues. CDR3 bases: TGTGCCAGCAGCTTACTCACAGATACGCAGTATTTT. Encoded protein: CASSLLTDTQYF.

The V and J genes are TRBV19 and TRBJ1-1; D ambiguous. V dropped 1 base and J dropped 4 bases, with 10 bases sitting between them. The length of the CDR3 is 14 residues. Per the germline V gene, CDR1 is LNHDA and CDR2 is SQIVND (reference sequence). CDR3 nucleotide sequence: TGTGCCAGTAGTATAGGGGGTGGGTTCACTGAAGCTTTCTTT. It is translated as CASSIGGGFTEAFF.

The chain carries TRBV7-2 and TRBJ2-5; D is possibly TRBD2 (5 bases). This CDR3 spans 14 amino acids. Germline V gene lookup returns CDR1 SGHTA and CDR2 FQGNSA. V was cut by 5 bases and J by 5 bases, with 15 bases left in between. The CDR3 reads CASSPTGVEETQYF. CDR3 in DNA: TGTGCCAGCAGCCCCACCGGGGTCGAGGAGACCCAGTACTTC.

J is TRBJ2-1 and V is TRBV24-1; no firm D call. The CDR3 spans 12 residues. In germline, CDR1 is KGHDR, CDR2 SFDVKD. Trimming took 2 bases from V and 9 from J, leaving 7 bases between them. The CDR3 reads CATSDWAGEQFF. The CDR3 region has the DNA TGTGCCACCAGTGATTGGGCCGGTGAGCAGTTCTTC.

This clone appeared a few times. The V gene is TRBV2, the J gene TRBJ2-7; 7 bases are a match to TRBD2. The CDR3 contains 14 residues. Germline assignment: CDR1 SNHLY and CDR2 FYNNEI. V was clipped by 4 bases and J by 1 base; unmatched bases: 4. In DNA form, the CDR3 reads TGTGCCAGCAGTGCTCAGCGGGAATCCTACGAGCAGTACTTC. It is translated as CASSAQRESYEQYF.

The rearrangement joins TRBV6-1 to TRBJ2-6; D is undetermined. The germline gives CDR1 MNHNS, CDR2 SASEGT. Trimming pared 11 bases from V and 2 bases from J, leaving 10 bases between. CDR3 length: 13 amino acids. DNA for the CDR3: TGTGCCTGTGGTTTGGCTGGGGCCAACGTCCTGACTTTC. This codes for CACGLAGANVLTF.

The genes are TRBV7-9 and TRBJ2-7, with TRBD1 matching 8 bases. Trimming removed 5 bases from V and 4 bases from J; junction bases left unmatched: 10. Per the germline V gene, CDR1 is SEHNR and CDR2 is FQNEAQ (reference sequence). The CDR3 runs to 15 residues. The CDR3, as DNA: TGTGCCAGCAGCCATATAAGACAGGGGAAATACGAGCAGTACTTC. It encodes CASSHIRQGKYEQYF.

The V call is TRBV6-4, the J call TRBJ2-2; D unresolved. V was cut by 2 bases and J by 13 bases, with 17 bases left in between. The germline CDR1 and CDR2 sequences are MRHNA and SNTAGT. There are 14 residues in the CDR3. The CDR3 DNA reads TGTGCCAGCAGTGACCCTACTCGGCAGATAGGGCTGTTTTTT. As protein: CASSDPTRQIGLFF.

By proportion, this clone is medium-sized. The V call is TRBV19, the J call TRBJ2-1, with D unclear. Trimming removed 5 bases at V and 6 bases at J, with 8 bases between. The CDR3 totals 12 residues. CDR1 and CDR2 from the germline V gene are LNHDA and SQIVND (reference sequence). The CDR3 is CASSQPFNEQFF. CDR3 nucleotide sequence: TGTGCCAGTAGTCAACCTTTCAATGAGCAGTTCTTC.

The chain combines TRBV9 with TRBJ2-7, with D maybe TRBD2 (6 bases). The CDR3 consists of 14 residues. Germline assignment: CDR1 SGDLS and CDR2 YYNGEE. Trimming pared 2 bases from V and 1 base from J, leaving 10 bases between. The CDR3: CASSVGSGSYEQYF. The CDR3 DNA reads as TGTGCCAGCAGCGTCGGTAGCGGATCCTACGAGCAGTACTTC.

The chain carries TRBV18 and TRBJ1-3; D is uncertain. The CDR3 length is 15 residues. V lost 2 bases, J lost 3 bases, and 11 bases lay in between. Germline V gene sequence: CDR1 KGHSH, CDR2 LQKENI. The CDR3 sequence is CASSPSTSVGNTIYF. In DNA form, the CDR3 reads TGTGCCAGCTCACCATCGACGTCCGTTGGAAACACCATATATTTT.

The genes are TRBV4-3 and TRBJ1-1; possible D gene TRBD1, 5 bases. Germline V gene sequence: CDR1 LGHNA, CDR2 YSLEER. This CDR3 has 13 amino acids. Trimming cost V 2 bases and J 4 bases, with 8 bases left between them. The CDR3 sequence is CASSQRTSTEAFF. The DNA for the CDR3 is TGCGCCAGCAGCCAAAGGACATCCACTGAAGCTTTCTTT.

V is TRBV4-1 and J is TRBJ1-3; D not resolved. CDR3 length equals 15 residues. The V gene lost 2 bases and the J gene lost 4 bases, with 12 bases spanning the gap. Germline CDR1 and CDR2: MGHRA and YSYEKL. The CDR3 is CASSQWGVSGNTIYF. CDR3 nucleotide sequence: TGCGCCAGCAGCCAATGGGGAGTTTCGGGAAACACCATATATTTT.

This chain joins TRBV30 and TRBJ2-7; TRBD2 matches at 11 bases. CDR1 and CDR2 from the germline V gene are GTSNPN and SVGIG (reference sequence). This CDR3 is 14 amino acids long. V gave up 2 bases and J gave up 3 bases; unmatched junction bases: 3. The CDR3 reads CAWSRGTSGYEQYF. The CDR3 nucleotides are TGTGCCTGGAGTCGGGGGACTAGCGGCTACGAGCAGTACTTC.

The chain has TRBV20-1 and TRBJ2-3, with a tentative D call TRBD2 (5 bases). Looked up from germline, CDR1 is DFQATT and CDR2 is SNEGSKA (reference sequence). The CDR3 totals 15 residues. V lost 3 bases to trimming and J lost 1 base, with 14 bases between them. The CDR3 bases are TGCAGTGCTAGTCGGCGGGTTAGCGGCACAGATACGCAGTATTTT. Its translation: CSASRRVSGTDTQYF.

This clone was recorded a few times. This chain connects TRBV24-1 to TRBJ2-2; tentatively, D is TRBD1 or TRBD2 (5 bases each). V lost 2 bases and J lost 5, with 11 bases in between. Germline values: CDR1 KGHDR, CDR2 SFDVKD. This CDR3 is 15 amino acids long. The CDR3 DNA follows: TGTGCCACCAGTGATTGGGGGAGCGGAACCGGGGAGCTGTTTTTT. Amino acids: CATSDWGSGTGELFF.

This chain joins TRBV6-1 and TRBJ1-2, with a tentative D call TRBD1 (5 bases). The CDR3 is made up of 11 amino acids. V was shortened by 8 bases and J by 6 bases, with 10 bases between the two germline ends. Germline loops: CDR1 MNHNS, CDR2 SASEGT. CDR3 in amino acids: CASGAFHGYTF. Written as DNA, the CDR3 is TGTGCCAGCGGGGCTTTCCATGGCTACACCTTC.